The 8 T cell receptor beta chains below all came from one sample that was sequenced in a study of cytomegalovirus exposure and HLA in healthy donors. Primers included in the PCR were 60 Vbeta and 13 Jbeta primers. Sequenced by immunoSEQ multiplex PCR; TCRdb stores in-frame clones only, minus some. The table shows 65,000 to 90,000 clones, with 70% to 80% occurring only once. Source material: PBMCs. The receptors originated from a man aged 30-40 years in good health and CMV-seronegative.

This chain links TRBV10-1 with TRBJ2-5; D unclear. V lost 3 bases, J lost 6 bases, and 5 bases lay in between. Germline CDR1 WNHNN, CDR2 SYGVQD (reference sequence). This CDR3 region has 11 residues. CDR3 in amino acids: CASSDYQTQYF. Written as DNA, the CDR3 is TGCGCCAGCAGTGATTATCAGACCCAGTACTTC.

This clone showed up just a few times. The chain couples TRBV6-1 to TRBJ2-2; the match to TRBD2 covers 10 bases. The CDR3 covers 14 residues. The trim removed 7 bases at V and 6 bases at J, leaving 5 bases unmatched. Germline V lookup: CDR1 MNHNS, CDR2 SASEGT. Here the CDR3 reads CASKLAGEAGELFF. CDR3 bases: TGTGCCAGCAAGCTAGCGGGGGAGGCCGGGGAGCTGTTTTTT.

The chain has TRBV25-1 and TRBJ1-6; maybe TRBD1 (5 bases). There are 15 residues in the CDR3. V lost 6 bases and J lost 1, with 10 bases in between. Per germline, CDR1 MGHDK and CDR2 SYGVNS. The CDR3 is CASSARGSYNSPLHF. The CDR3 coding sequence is TGTGCCAGCAGCGCCCGGGGGTCCTATAATTCACCCCTCCACTTT.

The CDR3 region is CASSLKRDMISSGANVLTF. Here the CDR3 DNA reads TGTGCCAGCAGCTTGAAACGGGACATGATTTCCTCTGGGGCCAACGTCCTGACTTTC. The rearrangement uses TRBV5-5 and TRBJ2-6; D is possibly TRBD1 (6 bases). The CDR3 totals 19 residues. V lost 1 base and J lost 0, with 17 bases in between. Germline lookup yields CDR1 SGHKS and CDR2 YYEKEE (reference sequence).

The CDR3 nucleotides read TGTGCCAGCAGCTTTGAGCTAGAAAAACTGTTTTTT. Residues: CASSFELEKLFF. This chain connects TRBV7-2 to TRBJ1-4; no reliable D call. Germline CDR1 SGHTA, CDR2 FQGNSA. This CDR3 comprises 12 residues. Trimming cost V 3 bases and J 8 bases, with 7 bases left between them.

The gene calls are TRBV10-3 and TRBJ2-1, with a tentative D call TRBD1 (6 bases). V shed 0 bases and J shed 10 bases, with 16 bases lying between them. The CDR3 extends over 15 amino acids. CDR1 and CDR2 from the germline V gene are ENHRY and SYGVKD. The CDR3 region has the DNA TGTGCCATCAGTGAGTCGAGGGGGTCCTTAGGGGAGCAGTTCTTC. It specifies CAISESRGSLGEQFF.

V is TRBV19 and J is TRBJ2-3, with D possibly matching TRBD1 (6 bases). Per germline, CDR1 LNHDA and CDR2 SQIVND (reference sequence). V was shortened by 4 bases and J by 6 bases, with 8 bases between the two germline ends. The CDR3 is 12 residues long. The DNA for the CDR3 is TGTGCCAGTAGTAGGCAGGGGGATACGCAGTATTTT. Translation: CASSRQGDTQYF.

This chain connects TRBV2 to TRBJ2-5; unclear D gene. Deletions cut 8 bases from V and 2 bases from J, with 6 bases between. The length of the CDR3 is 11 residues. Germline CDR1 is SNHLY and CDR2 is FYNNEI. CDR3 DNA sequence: TGTGCCAGCGGCCAGCAAGAGACCCAGTACTTC. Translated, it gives CASGQQETQYF.